These 11 T cell receptor beta chains were sequenced from one sample in a study of control samples from healthy donors and cancer patients. Assay: immunoSEQ multiplex PCR; the TCRdb copy retains only in-frame clones and omits some. The top ten hold 11% of the sample, which has over 110,000 clones, roughly 92% seen once. Input material: blood. These receptors were obtained from a man aged 30 to 45 in good health.

This clone was detected a few times. This chain connects TRBV28 to TRBJ2-7, with D perhaps given as TRBD1 or TRBD2 (5 bases each). The CDR3 extends over 14 amino acids. CDR1 is MDHEN, CDR2 SYDVKM, per germline. V lost 1 base, J lost 1 base, and 8 bases lay in between. CDR3 sequence reads: CASSLLEGSYEQYF. For the CDR3, the DNA is TGTGCCAGCAGTTTATTAGAGGGGTCCTACGAGCAGTACTTC.

The chain couples TRBV28 to TRBJ2-3, with no clear D. There are 15 residues in the CDR3. Trimming removed 4 bases from V and 5 bases from J, with 16 bases in between. The germline V gene encodes CDR1 MDHEN and CDR2 SYDVKM. CDR3 sequence (DNA): TGTGCCAGCAGTTCCCGGACCCCGAACGGAGATACGCAGTATTTT. Translation: CASSSRTPNGDTQYF.

V gene TRBV2 combines with J gene TRBJ1-3, with D maybe TRBD1 (5 bases). In germline, CDR1 is SNHLY, CDR2 FYNNEI. V lost 6 bases and J lost 0, with 12 bases in between. The CDR3 runs 15 residues. CDR3 DNA sequence: TGTGCCAGCAGGAGGGACTTAATCTCTGGAAACACCATATATTTT. It codes for CASRRDLISGNTIYF.

The V call is TRBV28, the J call TRBJ1-2; D is unclear. The CDR3 is made up of 13 amino acids. The V gene lost 4 bases and the J gene lost 7 bases, with 13 bases spanning the gap. The germline V gene has CDR1 MDHEN and CDR2 SYDVKM. CDR3 protein: CASSSQEDRGYTF. CDR3 DNA: TGTGCCAGCAGTTCTCAGGAGGACCGTGGCTACACCTTC.

The rearrangement uses TRBV9 and TRBJ2-1, with 11 bases aligning to TRBD2. The V gene end was trimmed by 4 bases and the J gene end by 0 bases; junction bases not matched to a gene: 15. The CDR3 length is 20 residues. CDR1 is SGDLS and CDR2 is YYNGEE in the germline V gene. CDR3 region: CASSPQGASGRISSYNEQFF. CDR3 sequence (DNA): TGTGCCAGCAGCCCTCAAGGGGCTAGCGGGAGGATAAGCTCCTACAATGAGCAGTTCTTC.

V is TRBV7-2 and J is TRBJ2-7, with D possibly matching TRBD2 (7 bases). V lost 0 bases, J lost 3 bases, and 18 bases lay in between. Germline V gene sequence: CDR1 SGHTA, CDR2 FQGNSA. The CDR3 length is 17 residues. Here the CDR3 reads CASSLAVLGGAVYEQYF. The CDR3 nucleotides read TGTGCCAGCAGCTTAGCGGTTCTTGGGGGGGCCGTCTACGAGCAGTACTTC.

The chain uses TRBV14 and TRBJ2-1; weak D call: TRBD2 (5 bases). The CDR3 is 18 amino acids. The ends were cut back, 1 base at V and 0 bases at J, with 16 bases in the middle. Germline assignment: CDR1 SGHDN and CDR2 FVKESK. The CDR3 sequence is CASSQGFDTGSSYNEQFF. The CDR3 bases are TGTGCCAGCAGCCAAGGTTTTGACACGGGAAGCTCCTACAATGAGCAGTTCTTC.

This rearrangement joins TRBV19 to TRBJ1-3, with a weak D call TRBD1 (6 bases). V was pared by 5 bases and J by 0 bases, with 11 bases between. The CDR3 is 15 residues long. CDR1 and CDR2 from the germline V gene are LNHDA and SQIVND (reference sequence). CDR3 in amino acids: CASSPGTSSGNTIYF. The CDR3 DNA is TGTGCCAGTAGTCCCGGGACAAGCTCTGGAAACACCATATATTTT.

This chain joins TRBV7-2 and TRBJ1-3; D call uncertain. The CDR3 covers 13 residues. Germline V gene sequence: CDR1 SGHTA, CDR2 FQGNSA. V was pared by 5 bases and J by 6 bases, with 11 bases between. The CDR3 loop is CASSDYTANTIYF. CDR3 in DNA: TGTGCCAGCAGCGATTATACAGCAAACACCATATATTTT.

V and J are TRBV5-6 and TRBJ1-2, with TRBD1 matching over 7 bases. This CDR3 comprises 15 residues. Germline values: CDR1 SGHDT, CDR2 YYEEEE. V shed 7 bases, J shed 3 bases, and the junction held 12 bases outside the gene matches. The CDR3 sequence: CASRTSGGSDYGYTF. CDR3 nucleotides: TGTGCCAGCCGTACCTCAGGGGGATCCGACTATGGCTACACCTTC.

Note on this clone: At one end, the junction sequence differs from germline, possibly due to a read error. The chain has TRBV7-9 and TRBJ2-7, with no clear D. This CDR3 region has 11 residues. CDR1 and CDR2 from the germline V gene are SEHNR and FQNEAQ (reference sequence). The CDR3 DNA is TGTGCCAGCAGCTTAAGATCAGTTTGGTGCTTC. Its translation: CASSLRSVWCF.